The next 16 T cell receptor beta chains were all read from a single sample in a study of T-cell memory formation after mild COVID-19. TCRdb re-analysed the 5' RACE reads in MiXCR, keeping a single row per CDR3 protein. The table records a few hundred thousand distinct CDR3 sequences, 10% to 13% of them present only once. The sequenced sample consisted of PBMCs or a T cell subset sorted from them (not recorded which). Receptors were obtained from a young man who had mild COVID-19 (a few samples of this study predate the infection). Cell type and time point are not known.

There are many counts of this clonotype. The V and J genes are TRBV4-1 and TRBJ2-1, with TRBD2 identical over 14 bases. Trimming at V came to 3 bases and at J to 7 bases, leaving 2 bases not matched to a gene. CDR1 and CDR2 (germline): MGHRA, YSYEKL. CDR3 length: 15 residues. CDR3 coding DNA: TGCGCCAGCAGCCATGGGACTAGCGGGGGTAATGAGCAGTTCTTC. This encodes CASSHGTSGGNEQFF.

V usage is TRBV10-3 and J usage is TRBJ1-2; the D gene is possibly TRBD1 (6 bases). V shed 6 bases and J shed 4 bases, with 12 bases lying between them. The V gene's germline CDR1 is ENHRY and CDR2 SYGVKD. The CDR3 contains 13 residues. The CDR3 region has the DNA TGTGCCATCAGGGACAGCGGGCTCTATGGCTACACCTTC. It encodes CAIRDSGLYGYTF.

This chain connects TRBV4-2 to TRBJ2-1, with TRBD2 matching over 7 bases. Germline lookup yields CDR1 LGHNA and CDR2 YNFKEQ. CDR3 length: 17 residues. With V trimmed by 0 bases and J by 2 bases, 7 bases remained unmatched. The CDR3 DNA is TGTGCCAGCAGCCAAGATCTCTCGCGGGGGACCTACAATGAGCAGTTCTTC. Translating it yields CASSQDLSRGTYNEQFF.

This clonotype was counted a few times. The V and J genes are TRBV5-1 and TRBJ2-3, with 7 bases identical to TRBD1. The junction had 7 bases not matched to a gene; V was cut back by 5 bases and J by 4 bases. The germline V gene encodes CDR1 SGHRS and CDR2 YFSETQ. The CDR3 is 14 amino acids. The CDR3 DNA sequence: TGCGCCAGCAGATACGGACAGGTTGCAGATACGCAGTATTTT. It yields the protein CASRYGQVADTQYF.

This clonotype turned up a few times. The chain recombines TRBV7-3 with TRBJ1-1; possibly TRBD1 for D (6 bases). This CDR3 is built from 13 residues. The V end was cut by 2 bases, the J end by 3 bases, with 7 bases between. Germline CDR1 and CDR2: SGHTA and FQGTGA. CDR3 DNA sequence: TGTGCCAGCAGCTTATACAGGGACACTGAAGCTTTCTTT. Translating gives CASSLYRDTEAFF.

This sequence joins TRBV5-6 and TRBJ2-1; TRBD2 aligns across 9 bases. Per germline, CDR1 SGHDT and CDR2 YYEEEE. After removal of 0 bases from V and 1 base from J, the junction contained 2 bases not matched to a gene. The CDR3 runs 16 residues. The CDR3 sequence: CASSLERGVSYNEQFF. As DNA, the CDR3 is TGTGCCAGCAGCTTGGAGCGGGGGGTATCCTACAATGAGCAGTTCTTC.

The sample holds many counts of this clonotype. The genes are TRBV4-1 and TRBJ2-1, with 9 bases fitting TRBD1. CDR3 length equals 14 residues. V dropped 1 base and J dropped 7; count of bases not matched to a gene: 2. Germline assignment: CDR1 MGHRA and CDR2 YSYEKL. The DNA of the CDR3 is TGCGCCAGCAGCCAAGGGGACAGGGTGAATGAGCAGTTCTTC. Its translation: CASSQGDRVNEQFF.

Ten or more counts support this clonotype. This sequence joins TRBV12-3 or TRBV12-4 and TRBJ2-1; tentatively, D is TRBD2 (5 bases). The CDR3 totals 15 residues. Trimming stripped 2 bases from V and 0 bases from J, with 8 bases between. CDR3 loop: CASSLRGSSYNEQFF. The CDR3 DNA follows: TGTGCCAGCAGTTTACGGGGTAGCTCCTACAATGAGCAGTTCTTC.

The chain links TRBV7-9 to TRBJ2-3; possible D gene TRBD2, 6 bases. The CDR3 is made up of 16 amino acids. Between the trimmed V and J ends, which lost 5 bases and 1 base, there was a span of 16 bases. Germline V CDR1 and CDR2: SEHNR, FQNEAQ (reference sequence). The CDR3 here is CASSPTGRGGTDTQYF. CDR3 DNA sequence: TGTGCCAGCAGCCCCACGGGTCGCGGGGGCACAGATACGCAGTATTTT.

This clonotype was observed a handful of times. V gene TRBV20-1 combines with J gene TRBJ1-1, with D hard to call. V lost 0 bases and J 2 bases, leaving 13 bases between the germline ends. CDR3 size: 15 residues. CDR1 and CDR2 (germline): DFQATT, SNEGSKA (reference sequence). The CDR3 DNA reads TGCAGTGCTAGAGATCAGCCAGCCTTAAACACTGAAGCTTTCTTT. Its protein is CSARDQPALNTEAFF.

This rearrangement joins TRBV6-5 to TRBJ2-7, with 9 nucleotides matching TRBD2. There are 17 residues in the CDR3. Germline CDR1 is MNHEY and CDR2 is SVGAGI. The ends lost 0 bases at V and 6 bases at J; junction bases unmatched: 12. The CDR3 DNA sequence: TGTGCCAGCAGTTACTCGATCCTAGCGGGGCCCGTCGGCGAGCAGTACTTC. Protein sequence: CASSYSILAGPVGEQYF.

This clonotype appeared a few times. The chain links TRBV5-1 to TRBJ2-1; 11 bases map to TRBD2. The CDR3 is 15 amino acids. Germline-derived CDR1 and CDR2 are SGHRS and YFSETQ. V was pared by 1 base and J by 8 bases, with 5 bases of the junction left unmatched. This CDR3 is CASSLLVAGGHEQFF. CDR3 DNA: TGCGCCAGCAGCTTGTTGGTAGCGGGGGGGCATGAGCAGTTCTTC.

The rearrangement links TRBV12-3 or TRBV12-4 to TRBJ2-4, with TRBD2 matching 11 bases. The CDR3 has 17 amino acids. V shed 1 base, J shed 3 bases, and the junction held 5 bases outside the gene matches. CDR3 nucleotides: TGTGCCAGCAGTTTAGAGGGACTAGCGGACTTCAAAAACATTCAGTACTTC. Protein sequence: CASSLEGLADFKNIQYF.

This chain links TRBV4-3 with TRBJ1-2; D unresolved. Germline loops: CDR1 LGHNA, CDR2 YSLEER. The V gene lost 0 bases and the J gene lost 3 bases, with 11 bases spanning the gap. This CDR3 is 15 amino acids long. Written as DNA, the CDR3 is TGCGCCAGCAGCCAAGATATCGCAGTAGACTATGGCTACACCTTC. This sequence encodes CASSQDIAVDYGYTF.

This clonotype was counted only a few times. This chain connects TRBV5-1 to TRBJ1-6; D unresolved. The V and J ends lost 1 base and 4 bases respectively, with 18 bases between them. This CDR3 has 18 amino acids. Germline V gene sequence: CDR1 SGHRS, CDR2 YFSETQ. The CDR3 DNA follows: TGCGCCAGCAGCTTGACAGCCGGGTGGCAGGCATATAATTCACCCCTCCACTTT. Translation gives CASSLTAGWQAYNSPLHF.

The chain joins TRBV12-3 or TRBV12-4 to TRBJ1-2, with TRBD1 matching 10 bases. This CDR3 contains 16 residues. J lost 7 bases, V lost 5 bases, and 13 bases had no gene match. The CDR3 region has the DNA TGTGCCAGCAGTCCCCCGGGACAGGGGAATTGGGTTGGCTACACCTTC. Translating gives CASSPPGQGNWVGYTF.